The rows below give T cell receptor beta chains drawn from one sample of a study of early T cells in non-severe SARS-CoV-2 infection. MiXCR, applied by TCRdb to the 5' RACE reads, yields one record per CDR3 protein. The table lists fewer than 110,000 distinct CDR3 sequences, roughly 10% of them singletons. The sequenced sample was whole blood. The source of these receptors is an adult who was a healthcare worker with PCR-confirmed SARS-CoV-2 infection or an uninfected control (not recorded which). Both conserved end residues are part of each CDR3. D genes are given only for firm matches. Only some rows state a clone size, as once, few, many or a class for expanded clones.

>TRBV18|TRBJ2-1|.|.
TGTGCCAGCTCACGTAACCGGGACTTCTCGGGGAATGAGCAGTTCTTC
CASSRNRDFSGNEQFF
>TRBV12-3/TRBV12-4|TRBJ1-2|.|few
TGTGCCAGCAGTGGAGCTCCCAATTCCAACTATGGCTACACCTTC
CASSGAPNSNYGYTF
>TRBV14|TRBJ2-1|TRBD2|few
TGTGCCAGCAGCCAGGGACTAGGGATCAGGGATGAGCAGTTCTTC
CASSQGLGIRDEQFF
>TRBV11-2|TRBJ2-7|.|.
TGTGCCAGCAGTCGCCCTACTAAGAACGAGCAGTACTTC
CASSRPTKNEQYF
>TRBV20-1|TRBJ2-1|.|few
TGCAGTGCTCTTCCAGGGGGGTATTCCTACAATGAGCAGTTCTTC
CSALPGGYSYNEQFF
>TRBV20-1|TRBJ2-5|TRBD1|few
TGCAGTGCTAGAACAGGGGGCGTGGAGACCCAGTACTTC
CSARTGGVETQYF
>TRBV12-3/TRBV12-4|TRBJ2-3|.|few
TGTGCCAGCAGTGGGGACCCGGCGGGAGATACGCAGTATTTT
CASSGDPAGDTQYF
>TRBV6-1|TRBJ2-3|TRBD2|many
TGTGCCAGCAGTGGCGGGACTAGCGGTACTACGCAGTATTTT
CASSGGTSGTTQYF
>TRBV11-3|TRBJ2-1|.|few
TGTGCCAGCAGCTCTGCGGGACCCAACAATGAGCAGTTCTTC
CASSSAGPNNEQFF
>TRBV6-1|TRBJ2-1|.|many
TGTGCCAGCAGGGCTGTGAATGAGCAGTTCTTC
CASRAVNEQFF
>TRBV12-3/TRBV12-4|TRBJ2-1|.|.
TGTGCCAGCAGTCGACAGAGCTCCTACAATGAGCAGTTCTTC
CASSRQSSYNEQFF
>TRBV29-1|TRBJ2-3|.|.
TGCAGCACCCACAGGGCTGGGGGCACAGATACGCAGTATTTT
CSTHRAGGTDTQYF
>TRBV7-6|TRBJ2-3|.|.
TGTGCCAGCAGCTCCCTCGGAGAGTCGGGCTCACATACGCAGTATTTT
CASSSLGESGSHTQYF
>TRBV7-2|TRBJ2-4|.|few
TGTGCCAGCAGCTTAACCGTCGGGATTGGCGAAAACATTCAGTACTTC
CASSLTVGIGENIQYF
>TRBV5-6|TRBJ2-7|.|many
TGTGCCAGCAGCTTTATGTCGTTCAGAGGAGAGCAGTACTTC
CASSFMSFRGEQYF
>TRBV20-1|TRBJ1-2|.|.
TGCAGTGCCAGAGGGACGGACTATGGCTACACCTTC
CSARGTDYGYTF
>TRBV6-6|TRBJ2-4|TRBD1|.
TGTGCCAGCAGTTTACCGGGACAGACGAACATTCAGTACTTC
CASSLPGQTNIQYF
>TRBV11-2|TRBJ2-2|.|many
TGTGCCAGCAGCTTAGCCTTGTTTGGCAGGGAGAACACCGGGGAGCTGTTTTTT
CASSLALFGRENTGELFF
>TRBV28|TRBJ1-5|.|many
TGTGCCAGCAGTTTGAACAGGTCCAATCAGCCCCAGCATTTT
CASSLNRSNQPQHF
>TRBV7-8|TRBJ1-6|.|few
TGTGCCAGCAGCCCAACGTCCTATAATTCACCCCTCCACTTT
CASSPTSYNSPLHF
>TRBV2|TRBJ2-1|TRBD2|.
TGTGCCAGCAGTCAAACTAGCGGGAGAGGTGGCAATGAGCAGTTCTTC
CASSQTSGRGGNEQFF
>TRBV11-2|TRBJ2-3|TRBD2|.
TGTGCCAGCAGCTTAGGGCCTAGCGGGAGCTCAGATACGCAGTATTTT
CASSLGPSGSSDTQYF
>TRBV11-2|TRBJ1-1|.|many
TGTGCCAGCAGCTTAGGGGCAGGGAGGGGTAACACTGAAGCTTTCTTT
CASSLGAGRGNTEAFF
>TRBV10-2|TRBJ1-6|.|few
TGCGCCAGCAGTGAGTCGTTGGAGATCTATAATTCACCCCTCCACTTT
CASSESLEIYNSPLHF
>TRBV29-1|TRBJ2-5|TRBD1|many
TGCAGCGTAAGGACAGGCCAAGAGACCCAGTACTTC
CSVRTGQETQYF
>TRBV27|TRBJ2-1|.|many
TGTGCCAGCAGTTTAGTGCGGGACAGCTCCTACAATGAGCAGTTCTTC
CASSLVRDSSYNEQFF
>TRBV10-2|TRBJ1-5|.|.
TGCGCCAGCAGTGAGTTGCAGGGGTCTGGGCAGCCCCAGCATTTT
CASSELQGSGQPQHF
>TRBV28|TRBJ2-7|.|.
TGTGCCAGCAGTCCGCACGATGTTTACGAGCAGTACTTC
CASSPHDVYEQYF
>TRBV3-1|TRBJ2-3|.|.
TGTGCCAGCAGCCAAGAGAGTGACGTCCCTCCCCAGTATTTT
CASSQESDVPPQYF
>TRBV7-9|TRBJ1-2|TRBD1|few
TGTGCCATTGGCCAGGGGGCGGACTATGGCTACACCTTC
CAIGQGADYGYTF
>TRBV29-1|TRBJ2-7|TRBD2|.
TGCAGCGTTGAAGGCGGGACTACTTCCTACGAGCAGTACTTC
CSVEGGTTSYEQYF
>TRBV11-2|TRBJ2-3|.|.
TGTGCCAGCAGCTTAGACAGCCTAAGCACAGATACGCAGTATTTT
CASSLDSLSTDTQYF
>TRBV6-2/TRBV6-3|TRBJ2-1|TRBD2|many
TGTGCCAGCAGTTGGACTAGGGATGAGCAGTTCTTC
CASSWTRDEQFF
>TRBV6-5|TRBJ2-7|TRBD2|many
TGTGCCAGCAGCCGGGAGGGCCGGTCCTACGAGCAGTACTTC
CASSREGRSYEQYF
>TRBV20-1|TRBJ2-5|.|many
TGCAGTGCCCGCGACCAAGCAGAGACCCAGTACTTC
CSARDQAETQYF
>TRBV7-9|TRBJ2-3|.|.
TGTGCCAGCAGCTTACCGGGGATCTCAGATACGCAGTATTTT
CASSLPGISDTQYF
>TRBV20-1|TRBJ1-2|.|few
TGCAGTGCTAGAGATGACATTCATGGCTACACCTTC
CSARDDIHGYTF
>TRBV11-1|TRBJ2-2|.|many
TGTGCCAGCAGCCGCCGACAGCTGAACACCGGGGAGCTGTTTTTT
CASSRRQLNTGELFF
>TRBV30|TRBJ2-7|TRBD2|few
TGTGCCTGGGACTTAGCGGGGACCTACGAGCAGTACTTC
CAWDLAGTYEQYF
>TRBV25-1|TRBJ1-6|TRBD1|once
TGTGCCAGCAGCGAATACAGGGGGAGGGCCCTCCACTTT
CASSEYRGRALHF
>TRBV5-6|TRBJ2-7|.|many
TGTGCCAGCAGTTCGGGATCCCACTACGAGCAGTACTTC
CASSSGSHYEQYF
>TRBV7-2|TRBJ2-7|TRBD1|many
TGTGCCAGCAGCGTAACCGGGACAGGGGGCTACGAGCAGTACTTC
CASSVTGTGGYEQYF
>TRBV4-1|TRBJ1-1|.|.
TGCGCCAGCAGCCAAGATCTGAATGGTGAAGCTTTCTTT
CASSQDLNGEAFF
>TRBV20-1|TRBJ2-7|TRBD2|few
TGCAGTGCTAGAGGGACTAGCGTTTCCTACGAGCAGTACTTC
CSARGTSVSYEQYF
>TRBV7-9|TRBJ1-2|.|many
TGTGCCAGCAGCTTGCCCGTTTCTCCTACCCATGGCTACACCTTC
CASSLPVSPTHGYTF
>TRBV10-3|TRBJ1-1|.|few
TGTGCCATCAGCCCGCGAGCTAGTGACACTGAAGCTTTCTTT
CAISPRASDTEAFF
>TRBV7-8|TRBJ2-7|.|.
TGTGCCAGCAGCTTCATTTCGCTCGGGAGAGAGTACGAGCAGTACTTC
CASSFISLGREYEQYF
>TRBV2|TRBJ2-5|.|many
TGTGCCAGCGACAGGCAAGAGACCCAGTACTTC
CASDRQETQYF